A single TCR beta chain is shown here with its context. Its target is not known. The record originates from a study of siplizumab effects on memory and regulatory T cells. Study outcomes and limitations: Mappable CD4+ clones that were alloreactive averaged roughly 69% Treg-derived with siplizumab versus around 25% in controls. Whether proliferating Tregs in siplizumab cultures suppress was not functionally confirmed.

Measured with immunoSEQ multiplex PCR; TCRdb has only the in-frame clones, and not every one. The sample yields about 100,000 clones, over 90% seen once. The specimen was Tregs sorted from blood. The TCR was taken from a human donor in good health.

The CDR3 sequence is CASSTRRGGRRSYEQYF. The CDR3 DNA sequence: TGTGCCAGTAGTACCCGTCGCGGGGGGCGCCGGTCCTACGAGCAGTACTTC. This chain uses TRBV19 with TRBJ2-7, with 8 bases identical to TRBD2. Losses at the gene ends were 4 bases for V and 1 base for J; bases not matched to a gene: 12. This CDR3 comprises 17 residues. Germline V gene sequence: CDR1 LNHDA, CDR2 SQIVND (reference sequence).